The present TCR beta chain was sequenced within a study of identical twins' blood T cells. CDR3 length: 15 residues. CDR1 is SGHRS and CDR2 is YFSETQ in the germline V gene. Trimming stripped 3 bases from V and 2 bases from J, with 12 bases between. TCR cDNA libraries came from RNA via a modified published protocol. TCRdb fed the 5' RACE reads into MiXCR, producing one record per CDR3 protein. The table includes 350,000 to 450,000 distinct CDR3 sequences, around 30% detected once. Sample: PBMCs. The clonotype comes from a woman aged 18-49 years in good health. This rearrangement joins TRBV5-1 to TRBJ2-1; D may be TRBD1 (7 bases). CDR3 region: CASSSSRGAYNEQFF. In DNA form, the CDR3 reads TGCGCCAGCAGCTCAAGCAGGGGGGCCTACAATGAGCAGTTCTTC.